This T cell receptor beta chain was captured by sequencing in a study of cytomegalovirus exposure and HLA in healthy donors. Study-level information: A preliminary data release comprised approximately 85 million unique TCRs obtained from HLA-typed donors. Study-level results: A classifier reportedly called cytomegalovirus status with high sensitivity and specificity.

This clone was counted a few times. Its specificity is unknown. The PCR used 60 Vbeta and 13 Jbeta primers. Using immunoSEQ multiplex PCR, the repertoire was profiled, and TCRdb retains in-frame clones only, with some absent. This repertoire shows about 94,000 clones, less than 10% found once; its top ten account for about 2.3%. This CDR3 contains 13 residues. Trimming stripped 7 bases from V and 7 bases from J, with 16 bases between. The germline CDR1 and CDR2 sequences are SNHLY and FYNNEI. The origin of this receptor is a man in his forties or fifties in good health and CMV-seronegative. Source material: PBMCs. The chain joins TRBV2 to TRBJ1-2, with D possibly matching TRBD1 (6 bases). The CDR3 here is CASTRTVSAGYTF. The CDR3 DNA reads as TGTGCCAGCACCCGGACAGTCTCTGCTGGCTACACCTTC.